This T cell receptor beta chain was profiled in a study of T cells expressing NK-cell markers. About the study: Source material for TCR beta repertoires consisted of sorted CD3+CD56+NKG2C+, CD3+CD56+NKG2C- and CD3+CD56-NKG2C+ T cells. Most of the eight sequenced donors tested HCMV-seropositive; one tested seronegative.

From germline, CDR1 is MDHEN and CDR2 SYDVKM. The CDR3 spans 11 residues. 5'RACE template switching with UMIs produced the TCR beta cDNA. TCRdb re-called the 5' RACE reads, yielding one record per CDR3 amino acid sequence without DNA. The specimen's table records almost 450,000 distinct CDR3 sequences. On this clonotype itself: The antigen is undetermined.

Study-level results: Where a handful of donors were concerned, these clonotypes also led the CD3+CD56-NKG2C+ fraction.

The chain couples TRBV28 to TRBJ1-2. The source material was blood T cells: a sorted CD56 or NKG2C T cell subset, CD4+ or CD8+ T cells, or bulk PBMC T cells (not recorded which). The TCR sequence derives from a woman between 18 and 75 years old in good health. CDR3 sequence reads: CASSRTYGYTF.